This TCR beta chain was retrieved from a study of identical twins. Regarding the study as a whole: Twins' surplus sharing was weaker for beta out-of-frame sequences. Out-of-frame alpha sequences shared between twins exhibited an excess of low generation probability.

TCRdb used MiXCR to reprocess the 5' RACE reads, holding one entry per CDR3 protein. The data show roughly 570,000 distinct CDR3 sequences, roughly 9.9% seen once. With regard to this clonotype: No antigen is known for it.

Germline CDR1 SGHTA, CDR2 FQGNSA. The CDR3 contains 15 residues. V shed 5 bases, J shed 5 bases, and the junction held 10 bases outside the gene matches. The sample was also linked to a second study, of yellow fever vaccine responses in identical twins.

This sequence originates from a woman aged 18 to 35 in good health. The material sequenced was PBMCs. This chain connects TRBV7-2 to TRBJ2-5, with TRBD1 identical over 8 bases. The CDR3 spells CASSRGQGGGETQYF. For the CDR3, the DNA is TGTGCCAGCAGCCGCGGACAGGGTGGTGGGGAGACCCAGTACTTC.